The text below deals with one TCR beta chain. The sample holds many counts of this clonotype. Its antigen remains unidentified. Per-nucleotide qualities are absent, and no much larger clonotype sits a single base away. Hyperthyroidism patients were newly diagnosed, had a disease duration of under 2 months, and were aged 18 to 65 years. Any patient with an uncontrolled infection, another autoimmune disease, pregnancy or lactation was excluded. Clinical symptoms, serum thyroxine and TRAb, thyroid ultrasound, and orbital computed tomography formed the basis for the diagnoses. Blood from progressor patients was collected at the time of first diagnosis with hyperthyroidism, before any ophthalmopathy symptoms had appeared. PBMCs were isolated from about 9 ml of fresh peripheral blood by Ficoll-Paque density gradient centrifugation. Progressor patients were initially diagnosed with Graves' hyperthyroidism and developed ophthalmopathy during follow-up. Total RNA was extracted with Trizol reagent, and quality was checked on an Agilent 2100 Bioanalyzer.

Its CDR3 holds 14 amino acids, cysteine through phenylalanine. Only the CDR3 portion is preserved as DNA: 42 bases, with reading frame beginning at the first base. Here V drops 6 bases and J drops 8 bases, and the junction holds 8 bases not matched to any gene. The data derive from a study of T cells in Graves' hyperthyroidism and ophthalmopathy (dated 2019 in TCRdb). About the study as a whole: Peripheral blood was sampled at the time of initial diagnosis, prior to any treatment. For training and testing, the roughly 97 patients in the discovery cohort were randomly divided in a 7:3 ratio. Whether ophthalmopathy could be predicted prospectively was tested in an independent validation cohort made up of under 20 hyperthyroidism patients plus 17 patients who later progressed to ophthalmopathy. According to the paper, TCR Vbeta CDR3 sequencing was carried out on 135 peripheral blood samples, which came from 40 to 45 ophthalmopathy, around 74 hyperthyroidism and around 17 progressor patients. In roughly six Graves' hyperthyroidism patients, the study also compared T-cell repertoires from thyroid tissue with T-cell repertoires from blood. Following sampling, methimazole starting at 30 mg daily was given to hyperthyroidism patients, and high-dose intravenous methylprednisolone was given to ophthalmopathy patients. To identify TCR V-J signatures that set the groups apart, the researchers used a discovery cohort of 100 or so patients, made up of approximately 43 with Graves' ophthalmopathy and approximately 57 with stable Graves' hyperthyroidism.

Overall study results and their limits: In cross-validation, a model built on a 13 V-J signature told ophthalmopathy apart from stable hyperthyroidism with approximately 90% sensitivity and roughly 82% specificity, and in testing the same model reached 80%/75%. In validation, progression to ophthalmopathy was predicted by the model with 70.59% sensitivity and just over 72% specificity, a median of about 6.8 months before onset. No statistical method was used to set the sample size in advance, and investigators knew the group allocation. Most expanded thyroid clonotypes (frequency above 0.001) were also detected in blood, suggesting blood repertoires may reflect thyroid immune responses.

TCR beta CDR3 regions were amplified from RNA transcripts. The first round of RT-PCR for the TCR CDR3 was performed with the HTBI primer set and the Qiagen OneStep RT-PCR kit. A second multiplex PCR round built the libraries, followed by size selection and purification. Sequencing of the libraries was done on an Illumina HiSeq2000 using paired-end 100 bp reads. On the authors' methods: SOAPnuke was used to process the raw data, removing reads that contained adapters or uncalled bases, had a mean Phred below 15, or lacked an exact match to the constant primer or identifier. COPE v1.2.5 was used to merge the high-quality paired reads, and each unique nucleotide sequence was defined as a clonotype. MiTCR v1.1 was used to align clonotypes to the IMGT TRBV, TRBD and TRBJ reference segments. Only V-J combinations with frequency above 0.0001, covering about 99% of repertoires, were analysed. The TCS score was defined as F50 (clonal expansion) divided by E x V (chaos), with BLOSUM62-based TCRdist calculated between CDR3 peptides within each V-J. Welch's t-statistics and random forest reduced several hundred V-J features to 13, which were used in a naive Bayes classifier (R e1071). TCRdb reprocessed the public reads (quality trimming at Q25 with fastp, clone calling with MiXCR) and kept in-frame beta chains. Each entry merges the rows of one CDR3 protein and shows their most common DNA and genes. The V and J calls and clone size come from TCRdb's table, not from the authors' own analysis. The sample profile shows around 700,000 distinct CDR3 sequences; around a sixth of them were found once. Around 17% of the sample lies in the top ten.

The chain was built from TRBV12-3 or TRBV12-4 and TRBJ1-2, and TRBD1 matches 11 of the central bases. This TCR was sampled from a woman aged 45-65 years with Graves' hyperthyroidism that later progressed to Graves' ophthalmopathy. Sequencing used blood. CDR3 loop: CASSSRTGGAGYTF. Here is the DNA: TGTGCCAGCAGCTCTCGGACAGGGGGCGCGGGCTACACCTTC.